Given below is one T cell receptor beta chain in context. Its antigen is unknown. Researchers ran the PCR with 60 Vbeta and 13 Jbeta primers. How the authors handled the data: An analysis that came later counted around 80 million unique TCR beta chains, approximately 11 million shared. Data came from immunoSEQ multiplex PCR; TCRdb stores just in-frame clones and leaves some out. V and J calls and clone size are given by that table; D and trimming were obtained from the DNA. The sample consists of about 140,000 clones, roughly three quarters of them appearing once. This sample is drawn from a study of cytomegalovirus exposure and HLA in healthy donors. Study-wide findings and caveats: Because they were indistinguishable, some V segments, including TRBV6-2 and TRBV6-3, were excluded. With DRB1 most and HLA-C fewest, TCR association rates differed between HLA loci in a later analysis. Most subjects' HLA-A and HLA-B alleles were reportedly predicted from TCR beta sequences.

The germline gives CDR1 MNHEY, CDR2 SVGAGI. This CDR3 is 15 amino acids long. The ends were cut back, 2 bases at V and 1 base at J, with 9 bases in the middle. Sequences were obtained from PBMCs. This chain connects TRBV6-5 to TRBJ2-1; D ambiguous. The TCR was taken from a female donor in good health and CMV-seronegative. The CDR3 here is CASSYGGSSYNEQFF. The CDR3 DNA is TGTGCCAGCAGTTACGGCGGTAGTTCCTACAATGAGCAGTTCTTC.